These T cell receptor beta chains were read from a single sample in a study of technical replicates of blood from a few donors. TCRdb's table, derived via immunoSEQ multiplex PCR, lists solely in-frame clones and lacks some. Altogether more than 45,000 clones are present, 91% being singletons, with the ten largest covering less than 5%. The sample taken for sequencing was PBMCs. These receptor sequences come from a human donor in good health. Some clones in this sample may be carry-over from other donors' samples. The CDR3 runs from the conserved cysteine through the conserved F or W. D genes are given only for firm matches. The listing skips clone size in some rows; elsewhere it reads once, few, many or a size class.

j_gene,abundance,v_gene,len,d_gene,CDR3nt,CDR3aa
TRBJ2-3,.,TRBV9,15,.,TGTGCCAGCAGCGTAGATGGCAGGAACACAGATACGCAGTATTTT,CASSVDGRNTDTQYF
TRBJ1-2,.,TRBV14,14,TRBD1,TGTGCCAGCAGCCAAGAAGCAGGGGGCTATGGCTACACCTTC,CASSQEAGGYGYTF
TRBJ1-6,.,TRBV6-5,14,.,TGTGCCAGCGGGATGGGGGGACTTAATTCACCCCTCCACTTT,CASGMGGLNSPLHF
TRBJ1-4,once,TRBV9,15,.,TGTGCCAGCAGCTCGGGGGGTGCAACTAATGAAAAACTGTTTTTT,CASSSGGATNEKLFF
TRBJ2-1,.,TRBV25-1,15,.,TGTGCCAGCAGTGATCGGGGGAGCTCCTACAATGAGCAGTTCTTC,CASSDRGSSYNEQFF
TRBJ2-2,.,TRBV6-1,14,TRBD2,TGTGCCAGCAGCTACGGGGGGGAGACCGGGGAGCTGTTTTTT,CASSYGGETGELFF
TRBJ1-2,.,TRBV5-6,16,TRBD1,TGTGCCAGCATCCACAGGGGAAAGATAGCTAACTATGGCTACACCTTC,CASIHRGKIANYGYTF
TRBJ1-2,.,TRBV9,14,.,TGTGCCAGCAGCGTAACGGGACAAAACTATGGCTACACCTTC,CASSVTGQNYGYTF
TRBJ2-2,.,TRBV4-3,14,.,TGCGCCAGCAGCCAAGATTGGACAGCCGGGGAGCTGTTTTTT,CASSQDWTAGELFF
TRBJ2-1,few,TRBV29-1,11,.,TGCAGCGTTCCAGCGTTCAATGAGCAGTTCTTC,CSVPAFNEQFF
TRBJ2-7,.,TRBV19,13,TRBD2,TGTGCCAGTAAAGGACTAGCAGACTACGAGCAGTACTTC,CASKGLADYEQYF
TRBJ1-4,.,TRBV5-6,16,TRBD1,TGTGCCAGCAGCTTACAACCTCTTAGGGGGCAAGAAAAACTGTTTTTT,CASSLQPLRGQEKLFF
TRBJ1-6,.,TRBV6-6,16,TRBD1,TGTGCCAGCAGGCCGAGACAGGGGAGGGATAATTCACCCCTCCACTTT,CASRPRQGRDNSPLHF
TRBJ1-2,once,TRBV5-1,12,.,TGCGCCAGCCGCCAAGACTACTATGGCTACACCTTC,CASRQDYYGYTF
TRBJ2-7,.,TRBV29-1,14,.,TGCAGGCCCCGGCGGACACTATCTTCCTACGAGCAGTACTTC,CRPRRTLSSYEQYF
TRBJ2-3,.,TRBV27,11,.,TGTGCCAGCAGGGGGGGTGATACGCAGTATTTT,CASRGGDTQYF
TRBJ1-4,.,TRBV13,14,TRBD1,TGTGCCAGCAGCCAGGGACAGGGGACTGAAAAACTGTTTTTT,CASSQGQGTEKLFF
TRBJ2-7,.,TRBV5-5,14,.,TGTGCCAGCAGCCTAGGGGGTATGTCCTACGAGCAGTACTTC,CASSLGGMSYEQYF
TRBJ2-7,once,TRBV19,14,.,TGTGCCAGTAGTAAAGGCAGGGACTCCTACGAGCAGTACTTC,CASSKGRDSYEQYF
TRBJ1-4,.,TRBV27,14,TRBD1,TGTGCCAGCAGTCCCGGGACAGGGAGCGAAAAACTGTTTTTT,CASSPGTGSEKLFF
TRBJ1-4,.,TRBV4-1,13,.,TGCGCCAGCAGCGACCCTCGGGAGGAAAAACTGTTTTTT,CASSDPREEKLFF
TRBJ2-7,.,TRBV27,13,.,TGTGCCAGCAGTTCCGAAGACAGCTACGAGCAGTACTTC,CASSSEDSYEQYF
TRBJ1-2,.,TRBV6-4,15,TRBD1,TGTGCCAGCAGTGACCTTACAGGGGGCCTCTATGGCTACACCTTC,CASSDLTGGLYGYTF
TRBJ1-5,.,TRBV30,13,TRBD1,TGTGCCTGGAGTGGACAGGGGAATCAGCCCCAGCATTTT,CAWSGQGNQPQHF